The 20 T cell receptor beta chains presented below share a single source sample, sequenced in a study of blood T cell repertoires in COVID-19. Libraries were prepared by immunoSEQ multiplex PCR; TCRdb keeps only in-frame clonotypes and omits some of them. The repertoire includes 200,000 to 250,000 clones, around 90% of them detected once, and about 4% sits in the top ten. Sequencing used PBMCs or T cells enriched from blood (not recorded which). The receptors shown here come from a woman in her twenties or thirties who had been exposed to COVID-19.

This rearrangement joins TRBV14 to TRBJ2-2; D may be TRBD1 (6 bases). This CDR3 region has 17 residues. V was pared by 1 base and J by 0 bases, with 12 bases between. Germline CDR1 reads SGHDN; CDR2 reads FVKESK. CDR3 residues: CASSQVMRTANTGELFF. The CDR3 DNA sequence: TGTGCCAGCAGCCAAGTAATGAGGACAGCGAACACCGGGGAGCTGTTTTTT.

The chain combines TRBV24-1 with TRBJ2-2; 9 nucleotides match TRBD1. Germline CDR1 KGHDR, CDR2 SFDVKD. V shed 3 bases, J shed 4 bases, and the junction held 5 bases outside the gene matches. The CDR3 totals 16 residues. The DNA of the CDR3 is TGTGCCACCAGTGATCCGGACAGGGGCCTCACCGGGGAGCTGTTTTTT. Encoded protein: CATSDPDRGLTGELFF.

The rearrangement joins TRBV7-2 to TRBJ1-6; the D is unclear. This CDR3 has 13 amino acids. With 1 base removed from V and 7 bases from J, the gap between germline ends came to 5 bases. Germline assignment: CDR1 SGHTA and CDR2 FQGNSA. CDR3 sequence: CASSLVVNSPLHF. The CDR3 nucleotides are TGTGCCAGCAGCTTAGTAGTGAATTCACCCCTCCACTTT. The variable domain in full, completed from reference TRBV7-2 and TRBJ1-6, reads GAGVSQSPSNKVTEKGKDVELRCDPISGHTALYWYRQSLGQGLEFLIYFQGNSAPDKSGLPSDRFSAERTGGSVSTLTIQRTQQEDSAVYLCASSLVVNSPLHFGNGTRLTVT.

The chain combines TRBV27 with TRBJ1-2, with D tentatively TRBD1 (6 bases). The CDR3 runs to 13 residues. Germline lookup yields CDR1 MNHEY and CDR2 SMNVEV (reference sequence). V lost 2 bases to trimming and J lost 8 bases, with 12 bases between them. The CDR3 reads CASSLGQGQGYTF. The CDR3 DNA sequence: TGTGCCAGCAGTTTAGGGCAGGGGCAGGGCTACACCTTC.

The chain employs TRBV5-4 and TRBJ2-1; 8 bases align to TRBD2. Germline-derived CDR1 and CDR2 are SGHNT and YYREEE (reference sequence). Trimming cost V 4 bases and J 4 bases; bases outside gene matches: 10. The CDR3 sequence is 16 residues long. The CDR3 sequence is CASSLGIAGRYNEQFF. Written as DNA, the CDR3 is TGTGCCAGCAGCCTCGGAATAGCGGGAAGGTACAATGAGCAGTTCTTC.

The chain carries TRBV27 and TRBJ2-3; 11 bases line up with TRBD2. The CDR3 has 17 amino acids. CDR1 and CDR2 from the germline V gene are MNHEY and SMNVEV (reference sequence). Losses at the gene ends were 8 bases for V and 6 bases for J; bases not matched to a gene: 16. This CDR3 reads CASSSRVSGRAGDTQYF. For the CDR3, the DNA is TGTGCCAGCTCATCAAGGGTTAGCGGGAGGGCCGGCGATACGCAGTATTTT.

The genes are TRBV12-3 or TRBV12-4 and TRBJ1-1; D is ambiguous. The CDR3 length is 13 residues. Trimming took 1 base from V and 5 from J, leaving 8 bases between them. The CDR3 here is CASSLGPGTEAFF. The CDR3 DNA is TGTGCCAGCAGTTTAGGGCCTGGTACTGAAGCTTTCTTT.

This chain connects TRBV27 to TRBJ1-2, with 12 bases fitting TRBD1. The CDR3 totals 16 residues. V shed 4 bases and J 8 bases; nucleotides not matched to a gene: 11. The germline gives CDR1 MNHEY, CDR2 SMNVEV (reference sequence). The CDR3 sequence is CASSSAGTGGARGYTF. CDR3 nucleotide sequence: TGTGCCAGCAGTTCGGCCGGGACAGGGGGCGCGCGCGGCTACACCTTC.

This chain connects TRBV11-2 to TRBJ2-5, with a weak D call TRBD1 (5 bases). The V gene's germline CDR1 is SGHAT and CDR2 FQNNGV. This CDR3 comprises 12 residues. Trimming removed 4 bases at V and 5 bases at J, with 8 bases between. Here the CDR3 reads CASSSNRETQYF. CDR3 in DNA: TGTGCCAGCAGCTCTAACAGGGAGACCCAGTACTTC.

This clone was seen a single time. The rearrangement links TRBV27 to TRBJ2-7; possibly TRBD2 for D (6 bases). The V gene lost 6 bases and the J gene lost 3 bases, with 21 bases spanning the gap. CDR3 length equals 16 residues. Per germline, CDR1 MNHEY and CDR2 SMNVEV (reference sequence). This CDR3 is CASSPNGRGPFYEQYF. CDR3 nucleotide sequence: TGTGCCAGCAGCCCCAACGGGCGGGGACCCTTCTACGAGCAGTACTTC.

The chain uses TRBV6-7 and TRBJ1-2; D is unclear. TRBV6-7 is placed among ORFs of uncertain function. The CDR3 sequence is 13 residues long. V was clipped by 5 bases and J by 1 base, with 8 bases between them. In DNA, the CDR3 is TGTGCCAGCAGTAGAGGAGTTAACTATGGCTACACCTTC. Its protein product is CASSRGVNYGYTF.

The rearrangement joins TRBV19 to TRBJ1-1, with D uncertain. The CDR3 runs to 14 residues. Germline lookup yields CDR1 LNHDA and CDR2 SQIVND (reference sequence). V lost 5 bases and J lost 1, with 11 bases in between. The CDR3 nucleotides read TGTGCCAGTAGTTATGGTAGAGGGAACACTGAAGCTTTCTTT. Encoded protein: CASSYGRGNTEAFF.

The DNA for the CDR3 is TGTGCCAGTAAAAGTACGGGGAGAGCGGGAAGTGAGCAGTACTTC. The encoded protein is CASKSTGRAGSEQYF. The rearrangement links TRBV19 to TRBJ2-7; 7 bases agree with TRBD2. The CDR3 has 15 amino acids. CDR1 is LNHDA and CDR2 is SQIVND in the germline V gene (reference sequence). The V gene end was trimmed by 7 bases and the J gene end by 7 bases; junction bases not matched to a gene: 16.

This rearrangement joins TRBV12-3 or TRBV12-4 to TRBJ1-4; D is perhaps TRBD1 (6 bases). V was clipped by 6 bases and J by 7 bases, with 12 bases between them. The CDR3 is 13 residues long. The CDR3 here is CASSQTGGEKLFF. The CDR3 DNA reads as TGTGCCAGCAGCCAGACAGGAGGTGAAAAACTGTTTTTT.

The chain is built from TRBV2 and TRBJ1-1; D is uncertain. CDR3 length equals 12 residues. In germline, CDR1 is SNHLY, CDR2 FYNNEI. The V and J ends lost 0 bases and 11 bases respectively, with 10 bases between them. This chain's CDR3 is CASSEAGDRAFF. The CDR3 region has the DNA TGTGCCAGCAGTGAAGCGGGAGATAGGGCTTTCTTT. Based on the CDR3 plus reference TRBV2 and TRBJ1-1, the full variable domain is EPEVTQTPSHQVTQMGQEVILRCVPISNHLYFYWYRQILGQKVEFLVSFYNNEISEKSEIFDDQFSVERPDGSNFTLKIRSTKLEDSAMYFCASSEAGDRAFFGQGTRLTVV.

The chain couples TRBV3-1 (or the pseudogene TRBV3-2) to TRBJ1-1; 9 positions agree with TRBD1. Germline CDR1 is LGHDT and CDR2 is YNNKEL (reference sequence). Trimming removed 8 bases from V and 7 bases from J; junction bases left unmatched: 5. The CDR3 sequence is 12 residues long. The DNA of the CDR3 is TGTGCCAGCCAACAGGGGGCTGGTGAAGCTTTCTTT. Amino acids: CASQQGAGEAFF.

The chain carries TRBV19 and TRBJ1-5; TRBD1 aligns across 9 bases. In germline, CDR1 is LNHDA, CDR2 SQIVND (reference sequence). The CDR3 consists of 14 residues. The V and J ends lost 8 bases and 1 base, in that order; junction bases with no gene match: 3. CDR3 protein: CASEQGASNQPQHF. The CDR3 region has the DNA TGTGCCAGTGAACAGGGGGCGAGCAATCAGCCCCAGCATTTT.

The rearrangement joins TRBV7-7 to TRBJ2-1; 7 bases agree with TRBD2. This CDR3 region has 16 residues. V was pared by 5 bases and J by 0 bases, with 7 bases of the junction left unmatched. Germline CDR1 is SSHAT and CDR2 is FNYEAQ (reference sequence). CDR3 bases: TGTGCCAGCAGCGTAAGCGGGGCCCACTCCTACAATGAGCAGTTCTTC. Its translation is CASSVSGAHSYNEQFF.

The V and J genes are TRBV4-1 and TRBJ2-1; a weak D match, TRBD2 (6 bases). V lost 9 bases and J lost 6, with 18 bases in between. Per germline, CDR1 MGHRA and CDR2 YSYEKL. The CDR3 runs to 14 residues. DNA for the CDR3: TGCGCCAGTTCCGCGGACTACGCTTCCAATGAGCAGTTCTTC. Protein: CASSADYASNEQFF.

This clone was observed a single time. The chain recombines TRBV7-6 with TRBJ2-1; TRBD2 matches at 13 bases. With 5 bases clipped from V and 7 bases from J, the junction kept 8 bases outside the gene matches. Looked up from germline, CDR1 is SGHVS and CDR2 is FNYEAQ. This CDR3 has 16 residues. CDR3 nucleotides: TGTGCCAGCAGCGCCCCCGGGACTAGCGGGATTAATGAGCAGTTCTTC. Protein sequence: CASSAPGTSGINEQFF.